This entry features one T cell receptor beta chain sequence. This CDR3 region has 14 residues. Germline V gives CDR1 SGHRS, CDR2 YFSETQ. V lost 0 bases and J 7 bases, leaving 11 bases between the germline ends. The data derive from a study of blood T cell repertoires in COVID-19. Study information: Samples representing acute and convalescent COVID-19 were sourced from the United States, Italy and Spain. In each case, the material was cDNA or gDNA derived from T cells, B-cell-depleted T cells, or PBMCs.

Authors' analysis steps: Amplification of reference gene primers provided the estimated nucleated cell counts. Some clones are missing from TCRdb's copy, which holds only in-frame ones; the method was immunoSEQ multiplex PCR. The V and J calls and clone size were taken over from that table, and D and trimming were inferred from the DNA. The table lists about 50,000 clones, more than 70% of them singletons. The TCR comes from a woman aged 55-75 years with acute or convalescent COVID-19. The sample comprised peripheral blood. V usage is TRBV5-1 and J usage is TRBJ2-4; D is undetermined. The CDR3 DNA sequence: TGCGCCAGCAGCTTGGCTCGCACTAACAACATTCAGTACTTC. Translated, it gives CASSLARTNNIQYF.